These 11 T cell receptor beta chains were all obtained from the same sample, sequenced in a study of T cell responses to AZD1222 COVID-19 vaccine (dated by TCRdb to about 2021). Preparation of the library involved the immunoSEQ multiplex PCR assay. Sourced from immuneACCESS, this table was stored by TCRdb with only in-frame sequences that have V and J called. A share of the clones is absent; for the studies checked, an unresolved V gene accounts for under half, and the remainder has no known explanation. The sample table contains approximately 110,000 clones; only one count was recorded for more than 75% of them. About 7.8% of the sample is taken by the ten largest. Per the publication, the time point label means: baseline before first vaccination. The specimen comprised peripheral blood, sampled on day 0 of AZD1222 vaccination. Receptors originate from an adult in good health.

CDR3 bases: TGCAGCGCCGAGACAGGGGGCGGCGAGCAGTACTTC. Its translation is CSAETGGGEQYF. The rearrangement uses TRBV29-1 and TRBJ2-7; 10 bases are a match to TRBD1. The CDR3 totals 12 residues. Germline trimming cut 7 bases from V and 6 bases from J; bases unmatched to any gene: 6. Per germline, CDR1 SQVTM and CDR2 ANQGSEA.

The gene calls are TRBV5-4 and TRBJ1-2, with 7 bases identical to TRBD1. Germline assignment: CDR1 SGHNT and CDR2 YYREEE (reference sequence). J was trimmed by 0 bases and V by 6 bases; bases with no gene match: 11. The CDR3 is 16 residues long. DNA for the CDR3: TGTGCCAGCACCTCGGGGGGGACAGCTTCTAACTATGGCTACACCTTC. Translating gives CASTSGGTASNYGYTF.

The CDR3, as DNA: TGCAGTGCTAGTCCCCGGCGTGTAGGGGAGGTCAATGAGCAGTTCTTC. Its translation: CSASPRRVGEVNEQFF. The rearrangement links TRBV20-1 to TRBJ2-1; D perhaps matches TRBD2 (6 bases). Germline V gives CDR1 DFQATT, CDR2 SNEGSKA (reference sequence). CDR3 length: 16 amino acids. Trimming removed 3 bases at V and 6 bases at J, with 21 bases between.

The chain links TRBV19 to TRBJ2-1, with no clear D. From germline, CDR1 is LNHDA and CDR2 SQIVND (reference sequence). This CDR3 region has 14 residues. V lost 5 bases and J 6 bases, leaving 14 bases between the germline ends. The CDR3 nucleotides are TGTGCCAGTAGTCCCCGGCAGGCCATCAATGAGCAGTTCTTC. Amino acid sequence: CASSPRQAINEQFF.

This chain links TRBV5-4 with TRBJ2-7, with 10 bases aligning to TRBD2. CDR3 length equals 16 residues. Germline CDR1 reads SGHNT; CDR2 reads YYREEE (reference sequence). The J segment lost 5 bases and the V segment lost 0 bases, leaving 8 bases of the junction unmatched. CDR3 DNA: TGTGCCAGCAGCTTGGGCTCGGGACTAGCGATCCACGAGCAGTACTTC. Its translation: CASSLGSGLAIHEQYF.

This clone was detected only a few times. The genes are TRBV28 and TRBJ1-5; no clear D. V dropped 2 bases and J dropped 0 bases, with 8 bases sitting between them. Germline values: CDR1 MDHEN, CDR2 SYDVKM. CDR3 length equals 15 residues. As DNA, the CDR3 is TGTGCCAGCAGTTTACAACATACTAGCAATCAGCCCCAGCATTTT. It codes for CASSLQHTSNQPQHF.

The chain is built from TRBV18 and TRBJ1-6; maybe TRBD1 (5 bases). This CDR3 is 15 amino acids long. Looked up from germline, CDR1 is KGHSH and CDR2 is LQKENI. The V end lost 3 bases, the J end lost 2 bases, and 8 bases lay between the germline ends. The CDR3 DNA follows: TGTGCCAGCTCACCTTCAGGGACCTATAATTCACCCCTCCACTTT. Its protein is CASSPSGTYNSPLHF. Using reference TRBV18 and TRBJ1-6 for the parts outside the CDR3, the full variable domain is NAGVMQNPRHLVRRRGQEARLRCSPMKGHSHVYWYRQLPEEGLKFMVYLQKENIIDESGMPKERFSAEFPKEGPSILRIQQVVRGDSAAYFCASSPSGTYNSPLHFGNGTRLTVT.

This clone occurred a few times. The rearrangement joins TRBV11-2 to TRBJ1-6; 9 positions agree with TRBD1. The CDR3 is 15 residues long. Germline CDR1 and CDR2: SGHAT and FQNNGV. V shed 0 bases, J shed 13 bases, and the junction held 7 bases outside the gene matches. The CDR3 DNA reads TGTGCCAGCAGCTTAGAGGGACAGGGCCTTGAGCCCCTCCACTTT. Translating gives CASSLEGQGLEPLHF.

There are a few counts of this clone. The J gene is TRBJ1-5, the V gene TRBV2; no clear D. The V gene lost 1 base and the J gene lost 4 bases, with 14 bases spanning the gap. The germline gives CDR1 SNHLY, CDR2 FYNNEI. CDR3 size: 16 residues. The CDR3 here is CASSEDAGRTNQPQHF. CDR3 in DNA: TGTGCCAGCAGTGAAGACGCTGGCAGAACAAATCAGCCCCAGCATTTT.

The rearrangement uses TRBV11-2 and TRBJ1-2, with 7 nucleotides matching TRBD1. CDR1 is SGHAT and CDR2 is FQNNGV in the germline V gene. The CDR3 contains 15 residues. Trimming cost V 5 bases and J 0 bases; bases outside gene matches: 6. CDR3 nucleotides: TGTGCCAGCAGCCCACTCGACAGGGCTAACTATGGCTACACCTTC. As protein: CASSPLDRANYGYTF.

The V call is TRBV7-2, the J call TRBJ2-7; D gene unclear. Germline CDR1 is SGHTA and CDR2 is FQGNSA. This CDR3 has 12 residues. Trimming shortened V by 5 bases and J by 12 bases, and 17 bases separated the two germline ends. This chain's CDR3 is CASSNRAEALYF. The CDR3 region has the DNA TGTGCCAGCAGCAACCGGGCCGAGGCATTGTACTTC. The full variable domain, its missing parts supplied by reference TRBV7-2 and TRBJ2-7, is GAGVSQSPSNKVTEKGKDVELRCDPISGHTALYWYRQSLGQGLEFLIYFQGNSAPDKSGLPSDRFSAERTGGSVSTLTIQRTQQEDSAVYLCASSNRAEALYFGPGTRLTVT.